Listed here are 20 T cell receptor beta chains from one sample, sequenced in a study of T cell repertoires and Cas9 in healthy adults. Sequencing used immunoSEQ multiplex PCR; TCRdb keeps in-frame clones, though not all of them. The sample holds approximately 23,000 clones, roughly 89% seen once. The specimen was CD4+ effector T cells (CD127+, CD25-, CD137-, CD154-) from PBMCs; culture status not recorded. Receptor source: a human donor in good health.

The V and J genes are TRBV5-5 and TRBJ2-6; TRBD1 agrees at 11 bases. The trim removed 4 bases at V and 0 bases at J, leaving 6 bases unmatched. Per the germline V gene, CDR1 is SGHKS and CDR2 is YYEKEE (reference sequence). The CDR3 has 18 residues. For the CDR3, the DNA is TGTGCCAGCAGCGTAACCGGGACAGGGGGCTCTGGGGCCAACGTCCTGACTTTC. Translated: CASSVTGTGGSGANVLTF.

As to this clone: Other DNA variants within this sample encode the same CDR3. V gene TRBV28 combines with J gene TRBJ1-5; no firm D call. CDR3 size: 17 residues. Germline loops: CDR1 MDHEN, CDR2 SYDVKM. Trimming took 5 bases from V and 0 from J, leaving 17 bases between them. The CDR3 coding sequence is TGTGCCAGCAGTCTCCCTCCCAAGGTCCGTAGCAATCAGCCCCAGCATTTT. As protein: CASSLPPKVRSNQPQHF.

The J gene is TRBJ2-1, the V gene TRBV12-5; D possibly matches TRBD1 or TRBD2 (5 bases each). There are 18 residues in the CDR3. Germline V gene lookup returns CDR1 LGHNT and CDR2 FRNRAP. Trimming removed 2 bases from V and 4 bases from J, with 21 bases in between. This CDR3 is CASGLTPLRDLNYNEQFF. The CDR3 coding sequence is TGTGCTAGTGGTTTGACCCCCCTCCGGGACCTAAATTACAATGAGCAGTTCTTC.

This sequence joins TRBV11-1 and TRBJ2-1, with no clear D. Germline-derived CDR1 and CDR2 are SGHAT and FQDESV (reference sequence). Deletions cut 0 bases from V and 7 bases from J, with 16 bases between. The CDR3 runs to 16 residues. CDR3 amino acids: CASSLARKGMWNEQFF. The CDR3 nucleotides read TGTGCCAGCAGCTTAGCGAGGAAGGGTATGTGGAATGAGCAGTTCTTC.

The J gene is TRBJ2-7, the V gene TRBV7-8; D uncertain. This CDR3 spans 14 amino acids. Trimming shortened V by 8 bases and J by 3 bases, and 17 bases separated the two germline ends. Looked up from germline, CDR1 is SGHVS and CDR2 is FQNEAQ. The CDR3 DNA sequence: TGTGCCAGCCAACCCCCAGGAAAATTCTACGAGCAGTACTTC. As protein: CASQPPGKFYEQYF. Full variable domain (missing parts from reference TRBV7-8 and TRBJ2-7): GAGVSQSPRYKVAKRGQDVALRCDPISGHVSLFWYQQALGQGPEFLTYFQNEAQLDKSGLPSDRFFAERPEGSVSTLKIQRTQQEDSAVYLCASQPPGKFYEQYFGPGTRLTVT.

The DNA of the CDR3 is TGCGCCAGCAGTAACCGGGACAGGGGGTTTAACTATGGCTACACCTTC. It encodes CASSNRDRGFNYGYTF. V is TRBV5-1 and J is TRBJ1-2; the match to TRBD1 covers 11 bases. The CDR3 is made up of 16 amino acids. The junction had 7 bases not matched to a gene; V was cut back by 5 bases and J by 1 base. From germline, CDR1 is SGHRS and CDR2 YFSETQ. Full variable domain (missing parts from reference TRBV5-1 and TRBJ1-2): KAGVTQTPRYLIKTRGQQVTLSCSPISGHRSVSWYQQTPGQGLQFLFEYFSETQRNKGNFPGRFSGRQFSNSRSEMNVSTLELGDSALYLCASSNRDRGFNYGYTFGSGTRLTVV.

The rearrangement uses TRBV6-6 and TRBJ2-7; possible D gene TRBD2, 5 bases. CDR3 length: 13 amino acids. V was trimmed by 4 bases and J by 5 bases, leaving 12 bases between them. Germline V lookup: CDR1 MNHNY, CDR2 SVGAGI (reference sequence). The CDR3 here is CASSSGVRHEQYF. CDR3 bases: TGTGCCAGCAGTTCCGGGGTGAGGCACGAGCAGTACTTC.

V usage is TRBV28 and J usage is TRBJ1-5; 10 positions match TRBD1. In germline, CDR1 is MDHEN, CDR2 SYDVKM. The CDR3 is 19 amino acids. Germline trimming cut 6 bases from V and 3 bases from J; bases unmatched to any gene: 17. CDR3 sequence reads: CASSSHPMTGGITNQPQHF. In DNA, the CDR3 is TGTGCCAGCAGCTCTCACCCCATGACAGGGGGCATAACCAATCAGCCCCAGCATTTT. Variable domain in full (rest from reference TRBV28 and TRBJ1-5): DVKVTQSSRYLVKRTGEKVFLECVQDMDHENMFWYRQDPGLGLRLIYFSYDVKMKEKGDIPEGYSVSREKKERFSLILESASTNQTSMYLCASSSHPMTGGITNQPQHFGDGTRLSIL.

CDR3 DNA: TGCGCCAGCAGCCAAGATCATGGCAGACCTAATGAAAAACTGTTTTTT. This sequence encodes CASSQDHGRPNEKLFF. The chain joins TRBV4-1 to TRBJ1-4; D uncertain. The CDR3 has 16 residues. Germline V gene data show CDR1 as MGHRA and CDR2 as YSYEKL. Trimming removed 0 bases at V and 3 bases at J, with 11 bases between.

The V call is TRBV15, the J call TRBJ2-5, with D perhaps TRBD2 (5 bases). The germline CDR1 and CDR2 sequences are LNHNV and YYDKDF (reference sequence). The CDR3 runs 11 residues. The V and J ends lost 6 bases and 7 bases respectively, with 9 bases between them. The CDR3 region has the DNA TGTGCCACCAGTCGGGGTGGGACCCAGTACTTC. This translates into CATSRGGTQYF.

The gene calls are TRBV2 and TRBJ2-5; TRBD1 or TRBD2 may be the D gene (5 bases each). The J call may be wrong; the DNA end is better matched by TRBJ2-7. The CDR3 sequence is 15 residues long. CDR1 SNHLY and CDR2 FYNNEI come from the germline V gene. DNA of the CDR3: TGTGCCAGCAGTGACAGTCGGGGCCGCTCCTACGAGCAGTACTTC. This gives the protein CASSDSRGRSYEQYF.

The V and J genes are TRBV11-2 and TRBJ2-7; 10 bases align to TRBD1. V was clipped by 4 bases and J by 1 base; unmatched bases: 4. Germline V lookup: CDR1 SGHAT, CDR2 FQNNGV. The length of the CDR3 is 15 residues. The CDR3 bases are TGTGCCAGCAGCTCCCCGGGACAGGGGTCCTACGAGCAGTACTTC. This sequence encodes CASSSPGQGSYEQYF.

V usage is TRBV25-1 and J usage is TRBJ1-1; possibly TRBD1 for D (5 bases). Germline-derived CDR1 and CDR2 are MGHDK and SYGVNS. The CDR3 consists of 15 residues. V dropped 3 bases and J dropped 7 bases, with 18 bases sitting between them. CDR3 amino acids: CASSDQWGRVGEAFF. The CDR3 nucleotides read TGTGCCAGCAGTGATCAGTGGGGCAGGGTAGGTGAAGCTTTCTTT.

V is TRBV5-1 and J is TRBJ2-2; D is ambiguous. The CDR3 has 15 amino acids. From germline, CDR1 is SGHRS and CDR2 YFSETQ. V was shortened by 0 bases and J by 1 base, with 7 bases between the two germline ends. The CDR3 loop reads CASSLDRLNTGELFF. CDR3 nucleotides: TGCGCCAGCAGCTTGGATCGGCTGAACACCGGGGAGCTGTTTTTT.

This sequence joins TRBV7-2 and TRBJ1-2, with TRBD1 matching over 8 bases. Germline values: CDR1 SGHTA, CDR2 FQGNSA. The CDR3 covers 16 residues. Trimming at V came to 1 base and at J to 4 bases, leaving 8 bases not matched to a gene. For the CDR3, the DNA is TGTGCCAGCAGCTTAGATAGTACAGGGGGAACCTATGGCTACACCTTC. Protein product: CASSLDSTGGTYGYTF.

The chain is built from TRBV5-5 and TRBJ1-5; no clear D gene. Trimming shortened V by 0 bases and J by 5 bases, and 15 bases separated the two germline ends. This CDR3 is built from 16 residues. Germline V gives CDR1 SGHKS, CDR2 YYEKEE (reference sequence). The CDR3 spells CASSLAGTFQDQPQHF. CDR3 nucleotide sequence: TGTGCCAGCAGCTTGGCCGGCACATTTCAGGATCAGCCCCAGCATTTT.

The rearrangement uses TRBV11-2 and TRBJ1-1; D gene uncertain. V was cut by 4 bases and J by 7 bases, with 13 bases left in between. Per germline, CDR1 SGHAT and CDR2 FQNNGV. This CDR3 is 13 amino acids long. CDR3 protein: CASSSGGRSEAFF. Here the CDR3 DNA reads TGTGCCAGCAGCTCAGGCGGACGGAGTGAAGCTTTCTTT.

The V gene is TRBV28, the J gene TRBJ1-4; possible D gene TRBD1, 6 bases. This CDR3 is built from 16 residues. V lost 6 bases to trimming and J lost 10 bases, with 24 bases between them. The germline V gene has CDR1 MDHEN and CDR2 SYDVKM. The CDR3 reads CASRLRGADGARKLFF. CDR3 in DNA: TGTGCCAGCAGGCTTAGGGGGGCGGACGGGGCGCGAAAACTGTTTTTT.

This chain joins TRBV5-8 and TRBJ1-1; D is uncertain. CDR1 is SGHTS and CDR2 is YDEGEE in the germline V gene. The CDR3 sequence is 13 residues long. V was trimmed by 1 base and J by 1 base, leaving 5 bases between them. CDR3 sequence (DNA): TGTGCCAGCAGCTTGTTAAGGAACACTGAAGCTTTCTTT. It is translated as CASSLLRNTEAFF.

The rearrangement joins TRBV9 to TRBJ1-2, with 7 bases identical to TRBD1. The CDR3 sequence is 15 residues long. V dropped 0 bases and J dropped 8; count of bases not matched to a gene: 10. Germline CDR1 SGDLS, CDR2 YYNGEE. The CDR3 sequence is CASSVGGGASWGYTF. In nucleotides, the CDR3 is TGTGCCAGCAGCGTAGGAGGGGGCGCCTCGTGGGGCTACACCTTC.